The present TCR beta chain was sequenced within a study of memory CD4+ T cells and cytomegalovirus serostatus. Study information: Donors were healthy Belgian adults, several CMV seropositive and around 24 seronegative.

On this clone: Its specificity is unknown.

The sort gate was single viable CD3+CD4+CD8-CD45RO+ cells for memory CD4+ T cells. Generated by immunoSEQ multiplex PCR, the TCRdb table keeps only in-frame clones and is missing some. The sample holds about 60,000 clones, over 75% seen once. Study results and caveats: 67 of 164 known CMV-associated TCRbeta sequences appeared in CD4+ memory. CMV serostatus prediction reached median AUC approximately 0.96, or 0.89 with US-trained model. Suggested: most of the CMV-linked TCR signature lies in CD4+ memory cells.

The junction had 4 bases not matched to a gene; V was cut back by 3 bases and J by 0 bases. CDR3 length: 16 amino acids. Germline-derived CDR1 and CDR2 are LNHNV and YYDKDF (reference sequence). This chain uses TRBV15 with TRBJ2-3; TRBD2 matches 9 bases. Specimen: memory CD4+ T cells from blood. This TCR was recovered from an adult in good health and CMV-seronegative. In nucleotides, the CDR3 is TGTGCCACCAGCAGGCGCGGGGGGGCGAGCACAGATACGCAGTATTTT. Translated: CATSRRGGASTDTQYF.